This is a list of T cell receptor beta chains from one sample in a study of spatial heterogeneity in lung cancer. TCRdb processed the 5' RACE reads anew with MiXCR; each CDR3 protein has one entry. The sample includes some 28,000 distinct CDR3 sequences, around 8% seen only once; the top ten take 35% to 40%. The starting material was PBMCs, obtained at surgery. The receptor source for this set is a female donor with early-stage non-small cell lung cancer. Each CDR3 is given with its conserved first and last residue.

v_call	cdr3_aa
TRBV28	CASSRGRAERSYEQYF
TRBV5-1	CASSSWTANTGELFF
TRBV28	CASSLPGQGAIYTEAFF
TRBV5-1	CASSWINTGVQETQYF
TRBV5-1	CASSPSGNYEQYF
TRBV19	CATSKTAGAATDTQYF
TRBV27	CASSRVLSSNQPQHF
TRBV29-1	CSGSGRRPRPLTYNEQFF
TRBV10-3	CAISATGAANQETQYF
TRBV13	CASSRLFGTKNIQYF
TRBV28	CASSLGGRVDNEQFF
TRBV3-1	CASSNSNQPQHF
TRBV11-2	CASSLFSVTSGRNEQFF
TRBV29-1	CSVEYLGSGYTF
TRBV28	CASSFLVAEGYNEQFF
TRBV29-1	CSVEGTGTGNVLTF
TRBV11-2	CASSLGGNSYNEQFF
TRBV14	CASSQRGISHGYTF
TRBV6-5	CASSYGAAKNIQYF
TRBV5-1	CASSLVTSGSSGELFF
TRBV13	CASSFEGGEQYF
TRBV28	CASSPLRDRVTEAFF
TRBV2	CASIFGLAGDTQYF
TRBV27	CASSLRGAPYTEAFF
TRBV27	CASSPPPTVAAYNEQFF
TRBV20-1	CSAALASSYNEQFF
TRBV6-5	CASRLSPEGRTNEKLFF
TRBV29-1	CSVGGRGDEQYF
TRBV18	CASSAGQGLYEQYF
TRBV7-2	CASSLAGTGVTYNEQFF
TRBV7-9	CASSLGIRGGNEKLFF
TRBV9	CASSVDGRTEAFF
TRBV6-2/TRBV6-3	CASIPPSGHEQFF
TRBV5-1	CASSAGQRSYNEQFF
TRBV6-2/TRBV6-3	CATDGAPAGYTF
TRBV24-1	CATSDFKGQGSRPGPLGRQFF
TRBV14	CASSQASLRARDNEQFF
TRBV6-2/TRBV6-3	CASSPAGGGGPYNEQFF
TRBV5-6	CASSLDSYGYTF
TRBV7-3	CASSTGSTGELFF
TRBV12-3/TRBV12-4	CASGAFGGTDTQYF
TRBV7-8	CASTLGGSLTDTQYF
TRBV11-1	CASSLSQGALTGNTIYF
TRBV7-3	CASSTQGATEAFF
TRBV10-3	CAIRPGRATDTQYF
TRBV25-1	CASSERDTIAGGTYNEQFF
TRBV18	CASSPSERQETQYF
TRBV7-2	CASSSPNSANYGYTF
TRBV20-1	CSALARGRGTSGNGYTF
TRBV5-1	CASSLGTGIYGYTF
TRBV20-1	CSASAANSPLHF
TRBV7-3	CASSLNGRSIAGANEQFF
TRBV2	CASNGQNYNEQFF
TRBV19	CASSIRLPGEQFF
TRBV15	CATSRDQVGDTEAFF
TRBV11-2	CASSLGVAGAVDEQFF
TRBV6-2/TRBV6-3	CASSYSGRIEAFF
TRBV20-1	CSAIPIGLAGGQSSYEQYF
TRBV2	CASSESRGGNIQYF
TRBV28	CASRVSGSGSTGELFF